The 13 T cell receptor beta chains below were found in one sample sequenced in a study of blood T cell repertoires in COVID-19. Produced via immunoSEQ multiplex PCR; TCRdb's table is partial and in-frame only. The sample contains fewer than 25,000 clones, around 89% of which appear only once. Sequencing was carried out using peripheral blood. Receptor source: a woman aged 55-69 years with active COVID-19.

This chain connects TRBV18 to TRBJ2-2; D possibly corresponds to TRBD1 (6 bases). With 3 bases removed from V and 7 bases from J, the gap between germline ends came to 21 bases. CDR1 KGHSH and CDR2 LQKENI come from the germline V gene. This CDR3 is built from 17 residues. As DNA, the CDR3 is TGTGCCAGCTCACCCTATGGACAGTTCGGTTTTGGCGGGGAGCTGTTTTTT. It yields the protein CASSPYGQFGFGGELFF.

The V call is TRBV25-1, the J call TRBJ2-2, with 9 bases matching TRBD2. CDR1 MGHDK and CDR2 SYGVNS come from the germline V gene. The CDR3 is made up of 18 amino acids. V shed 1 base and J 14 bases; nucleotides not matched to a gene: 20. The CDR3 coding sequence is TGTGCCAGCAGTGAATCGGGAGAGCGGGGGGCACCGGTAGGGGGCCTGTTTTTT. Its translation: CASSESGERGAPVGGLFF.

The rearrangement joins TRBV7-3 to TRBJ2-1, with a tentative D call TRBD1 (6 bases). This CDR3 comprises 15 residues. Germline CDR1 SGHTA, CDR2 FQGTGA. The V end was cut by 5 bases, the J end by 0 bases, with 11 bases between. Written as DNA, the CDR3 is TGTGCCAGCAGCCACTCAGGGGACTCCTACAATGAGCAGTTCTTC. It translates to CASSHSGDSYNEQFF.

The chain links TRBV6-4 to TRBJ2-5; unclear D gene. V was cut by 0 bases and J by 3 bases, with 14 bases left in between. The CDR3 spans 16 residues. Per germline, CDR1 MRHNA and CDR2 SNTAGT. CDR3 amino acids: CASSDSSRTVEETQYF. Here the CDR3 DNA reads TGTGCCAGCAGTGACTCGAGTCGCACAGTCGAAGAGACCCAGTACTTC.

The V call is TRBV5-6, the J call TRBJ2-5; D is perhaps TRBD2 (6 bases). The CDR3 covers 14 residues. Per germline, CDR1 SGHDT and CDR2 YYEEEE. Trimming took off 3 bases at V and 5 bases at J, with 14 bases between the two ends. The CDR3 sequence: CASSWGGGGETQYF. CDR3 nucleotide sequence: TGTGCCAGCAGCTGGGGTGGGGGAGGCGAGACCCAGTACTTC. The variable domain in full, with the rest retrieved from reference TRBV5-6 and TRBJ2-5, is DAGVTQSPTHLIKTRGQQVTLRCSPKSGHDTVSWYQQALGQGPQFIFQYYEEEERQRGNFPDRFSGHQFPNYSSELNVNALLLGDSALYLCASSWGGGGETQYFGPGTRLLVL.

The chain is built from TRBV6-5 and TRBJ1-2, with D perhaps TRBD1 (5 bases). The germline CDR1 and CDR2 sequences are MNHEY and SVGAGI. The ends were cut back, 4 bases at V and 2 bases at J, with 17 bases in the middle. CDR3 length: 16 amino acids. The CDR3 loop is CASSSTLWGGNYGYTF. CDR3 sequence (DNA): TGTGCCAGCAGTTCTACTCTCTGGGGGGGAAACTATGGCTACACCTTC.

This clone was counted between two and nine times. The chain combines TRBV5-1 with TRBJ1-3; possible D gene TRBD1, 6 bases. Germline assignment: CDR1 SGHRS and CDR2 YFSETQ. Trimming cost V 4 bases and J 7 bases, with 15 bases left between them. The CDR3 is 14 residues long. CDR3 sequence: CASSPSQGVNTIYF. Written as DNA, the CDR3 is TGCGCCAGCAGCCCGTCACAGGGCGTCAACACCATATATTTT.

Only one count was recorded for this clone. The CDR3 here is CASSLQSNTEAFF. The CDR3 region has the DNA TGTGCCAGCAGTTTACAATCGAACACTGAAGCTTTCTTT. The J gene is TRBJ1-1, the V gene TRBV12-3 or TRBV12-4; no reliable D call. The CDR3 has 13 amino acids. The V end lost 2 bases, the J end lost 1 base, and 5 bases lay between the germline ends.

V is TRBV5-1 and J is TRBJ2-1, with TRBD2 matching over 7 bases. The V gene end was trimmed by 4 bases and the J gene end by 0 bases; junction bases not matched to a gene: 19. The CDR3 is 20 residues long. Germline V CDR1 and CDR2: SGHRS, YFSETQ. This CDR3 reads CASSQPGTLAGGSSYNEQFF. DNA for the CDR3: TGCGCCAGCAGCCAACCCGGGACGCTAGCCGGGGGGAGCTCCTACAATGAGCAGTTCTTC.

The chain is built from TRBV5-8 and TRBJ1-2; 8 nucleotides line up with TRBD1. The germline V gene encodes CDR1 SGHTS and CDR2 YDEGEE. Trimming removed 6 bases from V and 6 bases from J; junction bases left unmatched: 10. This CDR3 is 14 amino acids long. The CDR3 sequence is CASILYSQGDGYTF. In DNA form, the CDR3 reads TGTGCCAGCATCCTCTACTCACAGGGGGATGGCTACACCTTC.

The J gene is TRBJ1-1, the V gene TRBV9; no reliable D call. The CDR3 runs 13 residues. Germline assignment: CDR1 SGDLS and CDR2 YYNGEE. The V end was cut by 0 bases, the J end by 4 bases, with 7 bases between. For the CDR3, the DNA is TGTGCCAGCAGCGTAGACACTACCACTGAAGCTTTCTTT. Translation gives CASSVDTTTEAFF.

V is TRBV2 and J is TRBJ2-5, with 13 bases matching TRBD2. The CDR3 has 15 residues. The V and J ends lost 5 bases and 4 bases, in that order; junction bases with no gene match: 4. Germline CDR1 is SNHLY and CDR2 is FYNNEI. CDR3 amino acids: CASSFRLAGGETQYF. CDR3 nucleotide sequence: TGTGCCAGCAGTTTTAGACTAGCGGGGGGAGAGACCCAGTACTTC.

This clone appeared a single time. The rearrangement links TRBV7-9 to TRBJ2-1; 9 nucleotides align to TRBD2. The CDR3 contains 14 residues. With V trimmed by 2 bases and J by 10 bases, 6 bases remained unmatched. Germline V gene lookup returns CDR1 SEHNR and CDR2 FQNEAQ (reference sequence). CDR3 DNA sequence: TGTGCCAGCAGCTTATCTAGCGGGGTGTGGGAGCAGTTCTTC. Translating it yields CASSLSSGVWEQFF.